The next 9 T cell receptor beta chains were all read from a single sample in a study of blood T cells in healthy people across ages. A J-beta primer mix and a sample-barcoded 5' primer were used in a second PCR of roughly 7 to 12 cycles. In TCRdb, the 5' RACE reads were re-called with MiXCR into one record per CDR3 protein. The table records 600,000 to 850,000 distinct CDR3 sequences, around 40% of them present only once. Sequencing input: blood. These receptors all come from a woman aged 55-70 years in good health.

The chain uses TRBV7-2 and TRBJ2-2; a weak D match, TRBD2 (6 bases). The germline V gene has CDR1 SGHTA and CDR2 FQGNSA. The CDR3 spans 15 residues. V gave up 1 base and J gave up 5 bases, with 11 bases separating them. CDR3 amino acids: CASSLVGLGTGELFF. The CDR3 DNA sequence: TGTGCCAGCAGCTTAGTGGGACTCGGTACCGGGGAGCTGTTTTTT.

This clonotype came up a few times. This sequence joins TRBV5-1 and TRBJ2-3, with TRBD2 matching 9 bases. Germline CDR1 reads SGHRS; CDR2 reads YFSETQ. The CDR3 runs 16 residues. V lost 4 bases to trimming and J lost 1 base; unmatched junction nucleotides: 7. The chain's CDR3 is CASSTQVAGGTDTQYF. The CDR3 nucleotides are TGCGCCAGCAGCACCCAAGTAGCGGGGGGCACAGATACGCAGTATTTT.

The chain carries TRBV12-3 or TRBV12-4 and TRBJ2-7, with 7 bases aligning to TRBD2. The CDR3 has 14 residues. The V segment lost 8 bases and the J segment 4 bases; nucleotides outside the gene matches: 11. The chain's CDR3 is CASGSEYSGYEQYF. The DNA of the CDR3 is TGTGCCAGCGGGTCGGAGTATAGCGGGTACGAGCAGTACTTC.

This clonotype was observed a handful of times. The V gene is TRBV6-1, the J gene TRBJ1-4, with a tentative D call TRBD1 (5 bases). Trimming took off 6 bases at V and 6 bases at J, with 14 bases between the two ends. Germline assignment: CDR1 MNHNS and CDR2 SASEGT. This CDR3 has 14 residues. Written as DNA, the CDR3 is TGTGCCAGCAGCGCCTGGGGGTTGGATGAAAAACTGTTTTTT. Amino acid sequence: CASSAWGLDEKLFF.

The chain joins TRBV4-3 to TRBJ1-5; no reliable D call. This CDR3 comprises 18 residues. CDR1 LGHNA and CDR2 YSLEER come from the germline V gene. The V end lost 0 bases, the J end lost 0 bases, and 15 bases lay between the germline ends. CDR3 DNA: TGCGCCAGCAGCCAAGATCCCACGGTTACTTATAGCAATCAGCCCCAGCATTTT. The encoded protein is CASSQDPTVTYSNQPQHF.

This clonotype showed up just a few times. V gene TRBV12-3 or TRBV12-4 combines with J gene TRBJ2-2; 8 bases fit TRBD2. J gave up 6 bases and V 3 bases, and 6 bases lay outside the gene matches. CDR3 length: 15 amino acids. For the CDR3, the DNA is TGTGCCAGCAGTTTGTCGGGGGGGGCCCCCGGGGAGCTGTTTTTT. It codes for CASSLSGGAPGELFF.

V is TRBV20-1 and J is TRBJ2-5; TRBD2 is a possible D gene (6 bases). CDR1 DFQATT and CDR2 SNEGSKA come from the germline V gene (reference sequence). V lost 6 bases and J 0 bases, leaving 17 bases between the germline ends. This CDR3 contains 15 residues. The CDR3: CSAHPLAANQETQYF. In DNA form, the CDR3 reads TGCAGTGCCCACCCGTTAGCGGCGAACCAAGAGACCCAGTACTTC.

This clonotype was recorded a few times. V and J are TRBV15 and TRBJ2-1; 8 positions agree with TRBD2. The V gene's germline CDR1 is LNHNV and CDR2 YYDKDF (reference sequence). The V and J ends lost 3 bases and 10 bases, in that order; junction bases with no gene match: 11. The CDR3 length is 15 residues. CDR3 loop: CATSSITGRAKEQFF. The CDR3 DNA reads TGTGCCACCAGCAGCATAACCGGGAGGGCCAAGGAGCAGTTCTTC.

Comment on this clonotype: A much larger clone is a single base away; this may be a read error. The chain links TRBV29-1 to TRBJ2-7, with a tentative D call TRBD1 (5 bases). The CDR3 runs 12 residues. Germline loops: CDR1 SQVTM, CDR2 ANQGSEA. Trimming stripped 2 bases from V and 10 bases from J, with 15 bases between. CDR3 in amino acids: CSVELGQEAQYF. Here the CDR3 DNA reads TGCAGCGTTGAATTGGGGCAAGAGGCCCAGTACTTC.